The rows below give T cell receptor beta chains drawn from one sample of a study of OX40 agonist ivuxolimab in advanced cancers. Repertoires were generated with immunoSEQ multiplex PCR, while TCRdb's copy carries only in-frame clones and drops some. Among approximately 86,000 clones listed, roughly 90% were seen once. Sample: CD4+ or CD8+ T cells sorted from blood, taken in a trial of the OX40 agonist ivuxolimab. The receptor source for this set is an adult with an advanced solid tumor such as melanoma, head and neck, liver or kidney cancer. CDR3s include the opening cysteine and the closing phenylalanine or tryptophan. The order of the fields is D gene, J gene, clone size, V gene, CDR3 DNA, CDR3 protein. A D gene is named only where the DNA matches it firmly. Not every row has a clone size; where given, it reads once, few, many or a size class.

D gene: .; J gene: TRBJ2-1; clone size: .; V gene: TRBV28; CDR3 DNA: TGTGCCAGCAGTCCCAGGGGACGGAGTTACAATGAGCAGTTCTTC; CDR3 protein: CASSPRGRSYNEQFF
D gene: .; J gene: TRBJ1-1; clone size: .; V gene: TRBV6-1; CDR3 DNA: TGTGCCAGCAAGCAAGCCGGGCCTTCGAACACTGAAGCTTTCTTT; CDR3 protein: CASKQAGPSNTEAFF
D gene: TRBD1; J gene: TRBJ1-5; clone size: .; V gene: TRBV6-5; CDR3 DNA: TGTGCCAGCAGGGGGACAGGATATAGCAATCAGCCCCAGCATTTT; CDR3 protein: CASRGTGYSNQPQHF
D gene: .; J gene: TRBJ1-5; clone size: .; V gene: TRBV15; CDR3 DNA: TGTGCCACCAGAGGGGAGAGGGCCTTTGGCAATCAGCCCCAGCATTTT; CDR3 protein: CATRGERAFGNQPQHF
D gene: .; J gene: TRBJ2-3; clone size: .; V gene: TRBV9; CDR3 DNA: TGTGCCAGCAGCGAGCGGCGGCAGGAACTCAGCACAGATACGCAGTATTTT; CDR3 protein: CASSERRQELSTDTQYF
D gene: .; J gene: TRBJ1-5; clone size: .; V gene: TRBV6-1; CDR3 DNA: TGTGCCAGCAGTCTAGACCAGGGCCAGCCCCAGCATTTT; CDR3 protein: CASSLDQGQPQHF
D gene: .; J gene: TRBJ2-5; clone size: .; V gene: TRBV28; CDR3 DNA: TGTGCCAGCAGTTCCTTCCCTATTCAAGAGACCCAGTACTTC; CDR3 protein: CASSSFPIQETQYF
D gene: .; J gene: TRBJ1-5; clone size: .; V gene: TRBV19; CDR3 DNA: TGTGCCAGTAGTACAACAGGGACGGCTAGCAATCAGCCCCAGCATTTT; CDR3 protein: CASSTTGTASNQPQHF
D gene: .; J gene: TRBJ1-3; clone size: .; V gene: TRBV9; CDR3 DNA: TGTGCCAGCAGCCGCGGGTTAAACACCATATATTTT; CDR3 protein: CASSRGLNTIYF
D gene: .; J gene: TRBJ2-5; clone size: .; V gene: TRBV7-9; CDR3 DNA: TGTGCCAGCATCCACCGGTCGGCAGGGGAAGAGACCCAGTACTTC; CDR3 protein: CASIHRSAGEETQYF
D gene: .; J gene: TRBJ1-1; clone size: .; V gene: TRBV5-1; CDR3 DNA: TGCGCCAGCAGCCTGGACGGTATGGGTGAAGCTTTCTTT; CDR3 protein: CASSLDGMGEAFF
D gene: .; J gene: TRBJ1-4; clone size: once; V gene: TRBV4-2; CDR3 DNA: TGTGCCAGCAGCCAAGACTTCGTAGGCGAAAAACTGTTTTTT; CDR3 protein: CASSQDFVGEKLFF
D gene: .; J gene: TRBJ1-5; clone size: few; V gene: TRBV30; CDR3 DNA: TGTGCCTGGAGTGTACTAGGGGCGACATATAGCAATCAGCCCCAGCATTTT; CDR3 protein: CAWSVLGATYSNQPQHF
D gene: TRBD1; J gene: TRBJ2-5; clone size: .; V gene: TRBV6-1; CDR3 DNA: TGTGCCAGCAGTGGACAGACAGGGTGGCAAGAGACCCAGTACTTC; CDR3 protein: CASSGQTGWQETQYF
D gene: .; J gene: TRBJ1-2; clone size: .; V gene: TRBV7-2; CDR3 DNA: TGTGCCAGCAGCTCACTTTATGGCTACACCTTC; CDR3 protein: CASSSLYGYTF
D gene: TRBD1; J gene: TRBJ1-5; clone size: .; V gene: TRBV30; CDR3 DNA: TGTGCCTGGAGTGTATCCAGGGGGTATTATAGCAATCAGCCCCAGCATTTT; CDR3 protein: CAWSVSRGYYSNQPQHF
D gene: TRBD1; J gene: TRBJ1-2; clone size: .; V gene: TRBV19; CDR3 DNA: TGTGCCAGTAGTATGAGACAGGGGGCCTATGGCTACACCTTC; CDR3 protein: CASSMRQGAYGYTF
D gene: TRBD2; J gene: TRBJ2-7; clone size: once; V gene: TRBV30; CDR3 DNA: TGTGCCTGGGGGGGACTATACGAGCAGTACTTC; CDR3 protein: CAWGGLYEQYF